The entry below gives a single T cell receptor (beta chain) sequence along with its context. The entry originates in a study of blood T cell repertoires in COVID-19. CDR1 and CDR2 from the germline V gene are SGHRS and YFSETQ. The CDR3 contains 15 residues. J gave up 3 bases and V 4 bases, and 6 bases lay outside the gene matches. Measured with immunoSEQ multiplex PCR; TCRdb has only the in-frame clones, and not every one. In the table there are approximately 250,000 clones, roughly 91% of which are singletons. Participants' own reports of clinical history determined their cohort assignment. V gene TRBV5-1 combines with J gene TRBJ2-2; TRBD2 matches 7 bases. This receptor was obtained from a woman in her fifties or sixties in a cohort exposed to, infected with or recovered from COVID-19 (not recorded which). Input material: PBMCs or T cells enriched from blood (not recorded which). CDR3 coding DNA: TGCGCCAGCAGCCTCCGAGGACTAGACACCGGGGAGCTGTTTTTT. This encodes CASSLRGLDTGELFF.